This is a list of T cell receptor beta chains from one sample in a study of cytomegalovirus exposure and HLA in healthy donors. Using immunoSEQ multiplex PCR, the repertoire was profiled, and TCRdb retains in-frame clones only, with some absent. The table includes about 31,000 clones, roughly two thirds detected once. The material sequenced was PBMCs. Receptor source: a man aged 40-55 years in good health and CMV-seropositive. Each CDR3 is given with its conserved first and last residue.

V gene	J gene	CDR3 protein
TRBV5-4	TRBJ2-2	CASSLGQFTGELFF
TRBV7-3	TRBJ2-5	CASSRSGAQETQYF
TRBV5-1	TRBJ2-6	CASSISTGLSGANVLTF
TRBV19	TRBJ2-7	CASSIVAGSSYEQYF
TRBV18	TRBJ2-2	CASSPSAGNTGELFF
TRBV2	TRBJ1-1	CASSERGTDTEAFF
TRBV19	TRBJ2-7	CASSPPGDYEQYF
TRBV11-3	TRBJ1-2	CASSLETGYYGYTF
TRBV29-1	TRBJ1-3	CSVEDPSVSGNTIYF
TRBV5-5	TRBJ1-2	CASSLDPIPRGGYTF
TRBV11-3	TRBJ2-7	CASSLMGQGPYEQYF
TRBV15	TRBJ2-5	CATSREGGSGGGETQYF
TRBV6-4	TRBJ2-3	CASSDSGGGTDTQYF
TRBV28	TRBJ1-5	CASSLRTGGQPQHF
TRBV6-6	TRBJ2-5	CASSRVRGGIGETQYF
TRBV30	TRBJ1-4	CAWSVTPARGEKLFF
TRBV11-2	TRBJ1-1	CASSLGRGPTEAFF
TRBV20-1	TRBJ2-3	CSARSKDTQYF
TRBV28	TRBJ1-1	CASTGIRLSNEAFF
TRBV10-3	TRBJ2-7	CAIRQGPSSYEQYF
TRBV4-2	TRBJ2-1	CASSLQLAGHNEQFF
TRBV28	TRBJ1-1	CASSASGTPLGSFF
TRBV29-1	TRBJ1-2	CSALGVGTGSNYGYTF
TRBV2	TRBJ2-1	CASSVASGGAAQFF
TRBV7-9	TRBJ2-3	CASTSWGGNTDTQYF
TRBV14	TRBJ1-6	CASSPLLQGYNSPLHF
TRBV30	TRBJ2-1	CAWNGGYNEQFF
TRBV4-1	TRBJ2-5	CASSQDWTSGGETQYF
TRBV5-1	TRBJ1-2	CASSPREGARVYTF
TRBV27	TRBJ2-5	CASSSLGDRGQETQYF
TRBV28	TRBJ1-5	CASSLNGRGNQPQHF
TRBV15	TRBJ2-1	CATSSTEVNEQFF
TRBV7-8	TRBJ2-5	CATRGQKTQYF
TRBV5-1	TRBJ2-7	CASSSRGGQAYEQYF
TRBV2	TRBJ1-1	CAIDRGRDVLNTEAFF
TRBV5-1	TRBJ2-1	CASSVTGSTYNEQFF
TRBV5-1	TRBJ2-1	CASSLSRGPRDEQFF
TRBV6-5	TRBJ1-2	CASSYSRRGNYGYTF
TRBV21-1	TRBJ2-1	CASSAKMEGNGINEQFF
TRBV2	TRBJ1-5	CASRRLGDGQPQHF
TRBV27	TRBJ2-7	CASSYGQGYEQYF
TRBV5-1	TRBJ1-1	CASSLLGGTEAFF
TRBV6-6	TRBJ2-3	CASSYLAGGRPDTQYF
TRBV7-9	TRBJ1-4	CASSFPDRGTELFF
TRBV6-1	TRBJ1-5	CASLRTVEGNQPQHF
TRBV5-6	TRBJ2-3	CASSLGQGGTDTQYF
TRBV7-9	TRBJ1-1	CASSARTAGTEAFF
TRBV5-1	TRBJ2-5	CASSQTGEETQYF
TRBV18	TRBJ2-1	CASSPTSGLAVYNEQFF
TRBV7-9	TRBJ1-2	CASSPAGTGFSYGYTF